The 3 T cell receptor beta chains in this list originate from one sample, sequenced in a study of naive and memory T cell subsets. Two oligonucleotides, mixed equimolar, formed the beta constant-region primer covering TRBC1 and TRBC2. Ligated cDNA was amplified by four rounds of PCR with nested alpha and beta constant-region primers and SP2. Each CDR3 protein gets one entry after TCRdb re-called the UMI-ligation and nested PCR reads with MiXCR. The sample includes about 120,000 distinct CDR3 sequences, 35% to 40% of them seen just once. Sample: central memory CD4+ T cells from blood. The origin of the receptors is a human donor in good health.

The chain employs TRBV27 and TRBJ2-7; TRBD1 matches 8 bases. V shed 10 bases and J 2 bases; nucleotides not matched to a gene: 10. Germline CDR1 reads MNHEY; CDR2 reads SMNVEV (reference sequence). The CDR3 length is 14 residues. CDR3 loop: CANNPDRATYEQYF. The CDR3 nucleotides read TGTGCCAACAACCCGGACAGGGCGACCTACGAGCAGTACTTC.

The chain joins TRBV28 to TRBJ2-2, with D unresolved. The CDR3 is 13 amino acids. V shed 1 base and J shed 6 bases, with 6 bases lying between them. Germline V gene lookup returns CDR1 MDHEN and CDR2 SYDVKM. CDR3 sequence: CASSLFGSGELFF. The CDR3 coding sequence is TGTGCCAGCAGTTTATTCGGGTCCGGGGAGCTGTTTTTT.

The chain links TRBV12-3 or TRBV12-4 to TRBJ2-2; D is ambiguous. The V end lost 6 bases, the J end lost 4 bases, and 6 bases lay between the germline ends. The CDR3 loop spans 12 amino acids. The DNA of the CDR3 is TGTGCCAGCAGCTCCCGCACCGGGGAGCTGTTTTTT. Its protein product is CASSSRTGELFF.